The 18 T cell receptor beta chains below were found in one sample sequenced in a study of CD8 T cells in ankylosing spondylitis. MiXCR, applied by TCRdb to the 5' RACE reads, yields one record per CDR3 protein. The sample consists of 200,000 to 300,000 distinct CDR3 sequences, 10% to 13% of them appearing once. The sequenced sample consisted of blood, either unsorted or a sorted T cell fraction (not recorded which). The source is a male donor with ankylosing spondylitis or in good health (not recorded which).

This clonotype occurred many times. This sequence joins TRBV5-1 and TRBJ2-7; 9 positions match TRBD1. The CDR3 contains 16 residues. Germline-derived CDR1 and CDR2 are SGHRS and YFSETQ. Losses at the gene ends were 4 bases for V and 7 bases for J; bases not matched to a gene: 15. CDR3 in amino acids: CASSRGDRAPIEEQYF. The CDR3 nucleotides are TGCGCCAGCAGCAGGGGGGACAGGGCCCCAATCGAGGAGCAGTACTTC.

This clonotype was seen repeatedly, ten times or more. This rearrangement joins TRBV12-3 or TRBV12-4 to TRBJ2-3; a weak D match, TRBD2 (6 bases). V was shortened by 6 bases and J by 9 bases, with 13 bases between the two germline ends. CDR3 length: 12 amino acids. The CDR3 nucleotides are TGTGCCAGCAGGACCCAGGGAGGCACGCAGTATTTT. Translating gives CASRTQGGTQYF.

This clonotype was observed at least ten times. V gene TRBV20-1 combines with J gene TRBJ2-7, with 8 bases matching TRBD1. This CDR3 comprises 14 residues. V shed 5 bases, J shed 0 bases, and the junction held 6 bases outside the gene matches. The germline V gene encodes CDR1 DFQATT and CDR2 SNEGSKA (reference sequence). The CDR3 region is CSAPSDRGSYEQYF. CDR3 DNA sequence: TGCAGTGCTCCGTCCGACAGGGGCTCCTACGAGCAGTACTTC.

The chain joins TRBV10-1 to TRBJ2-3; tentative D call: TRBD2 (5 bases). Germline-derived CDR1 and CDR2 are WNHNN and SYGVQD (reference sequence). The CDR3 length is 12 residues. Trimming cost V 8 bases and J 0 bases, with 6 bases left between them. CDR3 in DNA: TGCGCCAGCGGGAGAAGCACAGATACGCAGTATTTT. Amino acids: CASGRSTDTQYF.

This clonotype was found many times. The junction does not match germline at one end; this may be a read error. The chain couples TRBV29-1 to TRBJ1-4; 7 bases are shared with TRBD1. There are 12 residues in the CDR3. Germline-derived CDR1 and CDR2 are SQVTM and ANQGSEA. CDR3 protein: CSVEAPPGQSSF. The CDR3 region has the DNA TGCAGCGTTGAAGCTCCCCCGGGACAGAGTTCATTT.

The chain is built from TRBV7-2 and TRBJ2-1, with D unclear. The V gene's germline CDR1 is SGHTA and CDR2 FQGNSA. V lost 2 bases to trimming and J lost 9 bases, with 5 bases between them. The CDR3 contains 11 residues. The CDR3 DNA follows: TGTGCCAGCAGCTTATTGATTGAGCAGTTCTTC. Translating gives CASSLLIEQFF.

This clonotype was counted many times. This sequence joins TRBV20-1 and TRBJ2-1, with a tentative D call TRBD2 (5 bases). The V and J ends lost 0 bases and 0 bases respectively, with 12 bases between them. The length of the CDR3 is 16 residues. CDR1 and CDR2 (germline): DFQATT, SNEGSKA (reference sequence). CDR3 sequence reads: CSARDEAVSSYNEQFF. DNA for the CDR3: TGCAGTGCTAGAGATGAAGCGGTCAGCTCCTACAATGAGCAGTTCTTC.

CDR3 DNA sequence: TGTGCCAGCAGCCTCCCTCAGACAGAAGCCACCGGGGAGCTGTTTTTT. It yields the protein CASSLPQTEATGELFF. V is TRBV5-6 and J is TRBJ2-2; possible D gene TRBD1, 5 bases. The CDR3 loop spans 16 amino acids. Between the trimmed V and J ends, which lost 4 bases and 4 bases, there was a span of 17 bases. Germline V CDR1 and CDR2: SGHDT, YYEEEE.

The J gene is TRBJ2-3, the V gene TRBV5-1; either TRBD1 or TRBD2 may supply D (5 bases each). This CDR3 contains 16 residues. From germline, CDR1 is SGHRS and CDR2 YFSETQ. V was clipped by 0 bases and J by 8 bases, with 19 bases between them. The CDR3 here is CASSLVPESGTGTQYF. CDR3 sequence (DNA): TGCGCCAGCAGCTTGGTCCCAGAGAGTGGGACGGGTACGCAGTATTTT.

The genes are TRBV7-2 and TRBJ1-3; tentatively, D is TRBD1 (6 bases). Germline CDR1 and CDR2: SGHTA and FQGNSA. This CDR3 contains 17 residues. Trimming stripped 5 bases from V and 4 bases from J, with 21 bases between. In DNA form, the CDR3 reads TGTGCCAGCAGCACTCCCCGGACGGGGGCGAGAGGAAACACCATATATTTT. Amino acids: CASSTPRTGARGNTIYF.

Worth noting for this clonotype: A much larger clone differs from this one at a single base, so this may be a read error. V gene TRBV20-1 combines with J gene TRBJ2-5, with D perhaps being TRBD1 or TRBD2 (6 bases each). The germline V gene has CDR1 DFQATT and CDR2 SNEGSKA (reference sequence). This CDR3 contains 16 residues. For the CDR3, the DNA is TGCAGCTATCTTTTGGTTGGAGGGGGTAACGAAGAGACCCAGTACTTC. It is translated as CSYLLVGGGNEETQYF.

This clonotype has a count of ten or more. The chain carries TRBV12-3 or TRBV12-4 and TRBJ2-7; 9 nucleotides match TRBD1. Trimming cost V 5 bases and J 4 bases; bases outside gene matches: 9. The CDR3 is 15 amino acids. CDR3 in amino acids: CASSPRTGVLYEQYF. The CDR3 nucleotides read TGTGCCAGCAGTCCCCGGACAGGGGTTCTTTACGAGCAGTACTTC.

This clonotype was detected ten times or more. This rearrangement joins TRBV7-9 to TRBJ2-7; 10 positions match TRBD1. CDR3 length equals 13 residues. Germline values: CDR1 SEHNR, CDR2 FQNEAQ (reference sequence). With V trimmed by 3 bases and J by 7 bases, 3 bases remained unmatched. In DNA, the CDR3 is TGTGCCAGCAGCTTTTTGGACAGGGGGGAGCAGTACTTC. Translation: CASSFLDRGEQYF. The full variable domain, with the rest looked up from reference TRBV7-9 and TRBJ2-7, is DTGVSQNPRHKITKRGQNVTFRCDPISEHNRLYWYRQTLGQGPEFLTYFQNEAQLEKSRLLSDRFSAERPKGSFSTLEIQRTEQGDSAMYLCASSFLDRGEQYFGPGTRLTVT.

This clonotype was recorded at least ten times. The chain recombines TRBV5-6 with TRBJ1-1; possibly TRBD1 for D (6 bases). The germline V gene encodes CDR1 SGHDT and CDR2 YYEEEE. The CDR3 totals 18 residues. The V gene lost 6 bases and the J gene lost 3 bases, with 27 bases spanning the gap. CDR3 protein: CASTQGSFRTRRDTEAFF. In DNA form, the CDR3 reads TGTGCCAGCACCCAGGGGAGTTTTCGGACAAGGAGGGACACTGAAGCTTTCTTT. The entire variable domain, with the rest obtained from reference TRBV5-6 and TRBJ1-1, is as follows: DAGVTQSPTHLIKTRGQQVTLRCSPKSGHDTVSWYQQALGQGPQFIFQYYEEEERQRGNFPDRFSGHQFPNYSSELNVNALLLGDSALYLCASTQGSFRTRRDTEAFFGQGTRLTVV.

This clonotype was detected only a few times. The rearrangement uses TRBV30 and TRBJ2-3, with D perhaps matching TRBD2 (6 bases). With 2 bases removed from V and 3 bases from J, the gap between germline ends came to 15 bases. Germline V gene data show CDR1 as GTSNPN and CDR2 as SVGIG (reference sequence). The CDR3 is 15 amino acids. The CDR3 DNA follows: TGTGCCTGGAGTCTGGGACTGGTCTCGACAGATACGCAGTATTTT. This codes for CAWSLGLVSTDTQYF.

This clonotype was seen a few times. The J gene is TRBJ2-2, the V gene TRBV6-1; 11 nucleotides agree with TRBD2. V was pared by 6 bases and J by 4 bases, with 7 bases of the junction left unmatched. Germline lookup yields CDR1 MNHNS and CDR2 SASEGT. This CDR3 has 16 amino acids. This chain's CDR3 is CASSGLLAGVTGELFF. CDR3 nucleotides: TGTGCCAGCAGCGGCCTACTAGCGGGGGTCACCGGGGAGCTGTTTTTT.

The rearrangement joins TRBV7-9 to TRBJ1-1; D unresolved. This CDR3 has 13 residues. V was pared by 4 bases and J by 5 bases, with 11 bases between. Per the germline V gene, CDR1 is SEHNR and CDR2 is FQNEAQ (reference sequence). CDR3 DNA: TGTGCCAGCAGCTCAGCCAGGCGGACTGAAGCTTTCTTT. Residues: CASSSARRTEAFF.

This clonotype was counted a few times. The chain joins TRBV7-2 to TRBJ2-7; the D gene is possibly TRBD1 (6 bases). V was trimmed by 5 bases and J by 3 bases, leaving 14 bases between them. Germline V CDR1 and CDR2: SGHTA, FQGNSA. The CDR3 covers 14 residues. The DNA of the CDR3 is TGTGCCAGCAGCCCAGACGACAGGTTCTACGAGCAGTACTTC. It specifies CASSPDDRFYEQYF.